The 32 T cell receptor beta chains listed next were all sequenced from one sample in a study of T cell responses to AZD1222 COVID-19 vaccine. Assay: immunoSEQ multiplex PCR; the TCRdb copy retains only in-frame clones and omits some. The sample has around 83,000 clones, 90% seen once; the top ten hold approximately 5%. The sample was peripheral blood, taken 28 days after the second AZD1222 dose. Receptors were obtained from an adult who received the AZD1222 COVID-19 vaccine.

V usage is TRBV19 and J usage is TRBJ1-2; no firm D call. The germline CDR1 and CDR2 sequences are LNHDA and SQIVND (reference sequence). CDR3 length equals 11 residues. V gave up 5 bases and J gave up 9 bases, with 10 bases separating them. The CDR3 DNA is TGTGCCAGTAGTCTATATGAAAGCTACACCTTC. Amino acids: CASSLYESYTF.

The CDR3 loop is CASSQRLSGGAEKLFF. CDR3 nucleotides: TGTGCCAGCAGCCAACGATTATCAGGGGGTGCTGAAAAACTGTTTTTT. The gene calls are TRBV14 and TRBJ1-4; TRBD1 matches 7 bases. The CDR3 has 16 amino acids. Germline CDR1 SGHDN, CDR2 FVKESK. V lost 2 bases, J lost 7 bases, and 10 bases stayed unmatched.

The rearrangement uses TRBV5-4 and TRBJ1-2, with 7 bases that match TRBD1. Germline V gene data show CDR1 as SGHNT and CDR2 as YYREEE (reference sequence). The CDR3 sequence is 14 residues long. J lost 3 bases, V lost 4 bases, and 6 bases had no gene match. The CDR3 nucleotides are TGTGCCAGCAGCACCGGACAGGCCCACTATGGCTACACCTTC. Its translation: CASSTGQAHYGYTF.

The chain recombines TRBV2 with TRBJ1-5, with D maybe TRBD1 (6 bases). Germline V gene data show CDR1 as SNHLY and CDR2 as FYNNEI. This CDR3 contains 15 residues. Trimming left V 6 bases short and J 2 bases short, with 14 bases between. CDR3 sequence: CASSPDSSGNQPQHF. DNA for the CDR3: TGTGCCAGCAGCCCGGACAGTTCTGGCAATCAGCCCCAGCATTTT.

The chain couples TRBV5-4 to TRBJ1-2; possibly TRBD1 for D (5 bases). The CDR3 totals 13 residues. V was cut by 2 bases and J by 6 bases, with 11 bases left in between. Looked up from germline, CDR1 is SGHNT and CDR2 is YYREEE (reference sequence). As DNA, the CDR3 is TGTGCCAGCAGCTTTATCTTACAGGATGGCTACACCTTC. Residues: CASSFILQDGYTF.

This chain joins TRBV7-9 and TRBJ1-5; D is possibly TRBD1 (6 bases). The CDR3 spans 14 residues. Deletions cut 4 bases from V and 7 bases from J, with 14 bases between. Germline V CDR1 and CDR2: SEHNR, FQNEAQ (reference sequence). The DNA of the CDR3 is TGTGCCAGCAGCTCGACAGGCCCATGGCAGCCCCAGCATTTT. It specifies CASSSTGPWQPQHF.

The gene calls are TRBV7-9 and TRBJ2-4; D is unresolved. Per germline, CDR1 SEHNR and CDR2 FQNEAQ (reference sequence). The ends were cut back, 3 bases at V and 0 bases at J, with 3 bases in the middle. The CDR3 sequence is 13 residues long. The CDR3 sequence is CASSLGAKNIQYF. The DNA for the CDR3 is TGTGCCAGCAGCTTGGGAGCCAAAAACATTCAGTACTTC. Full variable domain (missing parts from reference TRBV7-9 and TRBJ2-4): DTGVSQNPRHKITKRGQNVTFRCDPISEHNRLYWYRQTLGQGPEFLTYFQNEAQLEKSRLLSDRFSAERPKGSFSTLEIQRTEQGDSAMYLCASSLGAKNIQYFGAGTRLSVL.

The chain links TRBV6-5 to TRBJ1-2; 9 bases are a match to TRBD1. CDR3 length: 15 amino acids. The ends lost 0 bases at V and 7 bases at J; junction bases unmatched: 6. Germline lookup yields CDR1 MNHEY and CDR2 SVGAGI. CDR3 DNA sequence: TGTGCCAGCAGTTACTCGACACAGGGGGCACGTGGCTACACCTTC. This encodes CASSYSTQGARGYTF.

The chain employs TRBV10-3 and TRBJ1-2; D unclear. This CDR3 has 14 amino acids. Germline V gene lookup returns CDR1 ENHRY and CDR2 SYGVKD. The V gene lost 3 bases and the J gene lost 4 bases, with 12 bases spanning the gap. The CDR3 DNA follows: TGTGCCATCAGTGACTCAGTGAGATCCTATGGCTACACCTTC. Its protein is CAISDSVRSYGYTF.

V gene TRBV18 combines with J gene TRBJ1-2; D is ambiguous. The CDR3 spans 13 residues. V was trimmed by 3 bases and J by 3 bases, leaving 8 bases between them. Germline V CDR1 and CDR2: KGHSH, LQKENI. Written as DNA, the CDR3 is TGTGCCAGCTCACCTCAGACGGACTATGGCTACACCTTC. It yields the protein CASSPQTDYGYTF.

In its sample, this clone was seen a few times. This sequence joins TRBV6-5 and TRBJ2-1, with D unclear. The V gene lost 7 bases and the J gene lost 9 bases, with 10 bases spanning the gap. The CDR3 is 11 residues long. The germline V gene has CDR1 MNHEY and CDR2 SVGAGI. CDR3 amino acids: CASTFGLEQFF. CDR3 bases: TGTGCCAGCACTTTCGGGCTTGAGCAGTTCTTC.

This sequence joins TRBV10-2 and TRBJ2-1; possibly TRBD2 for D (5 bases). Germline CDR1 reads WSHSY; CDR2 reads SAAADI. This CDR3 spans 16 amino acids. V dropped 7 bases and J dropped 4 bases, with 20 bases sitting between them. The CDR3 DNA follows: TGCGCCAGCACCGGATCTGCCGGACTGGGATACAATGAGCAGTTCTTC. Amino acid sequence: CASTGSAGLGYNEQFF.

The CDR3 DNA is TGTGCCAGCAGCCTATTCCGGGACAGGGGGGCCATTCGCTACACCTTC. Protein product: CASSLFRDRGAIRYTF. The chain uses TRBV28 and TRBJ1-2, with TRBD1 identical over 11 bases. Trimming at V came to 6 bases and at J to 9 bases, leaving 15 bases not matched to a gene. The CDR3 has 16 amino acids. The germline V gene has CDR1 MDHEN and CDR2 SYDVKM.

This CDR3 is CASSSGPGLAGAYNEQFF. The CDR3 nucleotides read TGCGCCAGCAGCTCTGGGCCGGGACTAGCGGGGGCCTACAATGAGCAGTTCTTC. The chain uses TRBV5-1 and TRBJ2-1, with 14 bases aligning to TRBD2. This CDR3 is built from 18 residues. The V gene's germline CDR1 is SGHRS and CDR2 YFSETQ. The V and J ends lost 3 bases and 2 bases, in that order; junction bases with no gene match: 7. Supplemented by reference TRBV5-1 and TRBJ2-1, the full variable domain reads KAGVTQTPRYLIKTRGQQVTLSCSPISGHRSVSWYQQTPGQGLQFLFEYFSETQRNKGNFPGRFSGRQFSNSRSEMNVSTLELGDSALYLCASSSGPGLAGAYNEQFFGPGTRLTVL.

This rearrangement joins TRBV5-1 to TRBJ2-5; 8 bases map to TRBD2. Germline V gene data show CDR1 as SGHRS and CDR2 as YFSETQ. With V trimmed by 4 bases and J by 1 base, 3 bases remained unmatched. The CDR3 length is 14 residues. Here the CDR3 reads CASSPGTSQETQYF. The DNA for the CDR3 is TGCGCCAGCAGCCCCGGGACTAGCCAAGAGACCCAGTACTTC.

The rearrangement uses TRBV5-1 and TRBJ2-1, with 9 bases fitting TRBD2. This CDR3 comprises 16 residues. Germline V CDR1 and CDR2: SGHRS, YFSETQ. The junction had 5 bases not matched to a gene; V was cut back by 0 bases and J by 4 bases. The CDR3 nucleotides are TGCGCCAGCAGCTTGGAATCGGCGGGGGGGTACAATGAGCAGTTCTTC. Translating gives CASSLESAGGYNEQFF.

CDR3 bases: TGTGCCAGCAGTGTGGGACCGCACTATGGCTACACCTTC. Translating gives CASSVGPHYGYTF. The rearrangement links TRBV2 to TRBJ1-2; D perhaps matches TRBD1 (5 bases). The germline CDR1 and CDR2 sequences are SNHLY and FYNNEI. The CDR3 extends over 13 amino acids. V was pared by 4 bases and J by 3 bases, with 9 bases between. The whole variable domain, filled in from reference TRBV2 and TRBJ1-2, reads EPEVTQTPSHQVTQMGQEVILRCVPISNHLYFYWYRQILGQKVEFLVSFYNNEISEKSEIFDDQFSVERPDGSNFTLKIRSTKLEDSAMYFCASSVGPHYGYTFGSGTRLTVV.

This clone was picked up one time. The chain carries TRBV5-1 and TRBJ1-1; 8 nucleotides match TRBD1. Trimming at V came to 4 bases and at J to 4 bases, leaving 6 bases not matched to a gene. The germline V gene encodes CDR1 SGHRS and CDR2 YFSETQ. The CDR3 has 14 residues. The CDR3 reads CASSAGQGFTEAFF. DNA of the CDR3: TGCGCCAGCAGCGCTGGACAGGGTTTCACTGAAGCTTTCTTT.

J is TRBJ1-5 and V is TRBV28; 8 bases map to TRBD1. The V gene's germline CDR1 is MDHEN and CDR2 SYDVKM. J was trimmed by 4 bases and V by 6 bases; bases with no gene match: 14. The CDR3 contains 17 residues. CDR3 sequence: CASSTGTGSIGNQPQHF. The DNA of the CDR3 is TGTGCCAGCAGCACCGGGACAGGTTCTATTGGAAATCAGCCCCAGCATTTT.

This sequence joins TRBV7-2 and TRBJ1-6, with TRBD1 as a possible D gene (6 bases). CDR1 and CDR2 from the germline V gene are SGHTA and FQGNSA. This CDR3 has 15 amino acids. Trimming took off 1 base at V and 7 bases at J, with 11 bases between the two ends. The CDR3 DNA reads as TGTGCCAGCAGCTTAGTTGGGGGGCAGAATTCACCCCTCCACTTT. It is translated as CASSLVGGQNSPLHF.

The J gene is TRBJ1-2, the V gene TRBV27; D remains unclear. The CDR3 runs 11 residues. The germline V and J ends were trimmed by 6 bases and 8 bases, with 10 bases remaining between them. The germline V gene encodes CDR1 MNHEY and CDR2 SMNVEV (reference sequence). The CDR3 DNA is TGTGCCAGCAGCAACAGAGGGGGCTACACCTTC. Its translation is CASSNRGGYTF.

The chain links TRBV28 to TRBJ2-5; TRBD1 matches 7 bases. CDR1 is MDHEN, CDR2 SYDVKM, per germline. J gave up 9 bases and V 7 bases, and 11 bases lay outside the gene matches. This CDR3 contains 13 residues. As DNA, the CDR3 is TGTGCCAGCAAGACAGGGCAAGGGATCCCCCAGTACTTC. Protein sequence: CASKTGQGIPQYF.

Here the CDR3 DNA reads TGTGCCTGGAGTCCCGACGGCCGCAACACCATATATTTT. Protein sequence: CAWSPDGRNTIYF. The rearrangement links TRBV30 to TRBJ1-3; D is unresolved. The CDR3 is 13 residues long. Germline lookup yields CDR1 GTSNPN and CDR2 SVGIG (reference sequence). Trimming took off 2 bases at V and 7 bases at J, with 12 bases between the two ends.

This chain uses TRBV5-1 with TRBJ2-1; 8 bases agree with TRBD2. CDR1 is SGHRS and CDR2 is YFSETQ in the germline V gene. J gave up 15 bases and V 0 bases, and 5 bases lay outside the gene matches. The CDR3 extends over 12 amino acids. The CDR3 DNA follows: TGCGCCAGCAGCTTGGCCGGGGGGGATATGTTCTTC. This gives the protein CASSLAGGDMFF.

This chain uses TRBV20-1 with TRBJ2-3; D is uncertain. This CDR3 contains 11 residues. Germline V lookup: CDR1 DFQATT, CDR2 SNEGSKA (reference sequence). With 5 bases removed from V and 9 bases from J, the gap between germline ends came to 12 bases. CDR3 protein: CSAAEKDTQYF. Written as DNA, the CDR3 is TGCAGTGCTGCCGAGAAGGACACGCAGTATTTT.

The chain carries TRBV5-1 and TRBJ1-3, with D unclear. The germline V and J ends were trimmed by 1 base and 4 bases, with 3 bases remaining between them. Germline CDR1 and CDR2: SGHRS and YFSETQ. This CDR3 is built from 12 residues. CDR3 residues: CASSLPGNTIYF. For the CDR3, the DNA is TGCGCCAGCAGCTTGCCAGGAAACACCATATATTTT.

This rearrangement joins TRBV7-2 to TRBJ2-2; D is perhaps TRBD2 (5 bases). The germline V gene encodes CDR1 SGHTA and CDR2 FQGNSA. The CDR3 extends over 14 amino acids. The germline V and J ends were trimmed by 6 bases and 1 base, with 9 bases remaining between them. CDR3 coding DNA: TGTGCCAGCAGATCGGGAAAGAACACCGGGGAGCTGTTTTTT. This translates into CASRSGKNTGELFF.

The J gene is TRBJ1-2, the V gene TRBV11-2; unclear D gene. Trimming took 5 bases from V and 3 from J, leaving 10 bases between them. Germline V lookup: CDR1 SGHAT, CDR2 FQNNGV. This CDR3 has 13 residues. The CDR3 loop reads CASSPDADYGYTF. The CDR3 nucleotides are TGTGCCAGCAGCCCAGACGCTGACTATGGCTACACCTTC. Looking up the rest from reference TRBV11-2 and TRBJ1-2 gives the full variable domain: EAGVAQSPRYKIIEKRQSVAFWCNPISGHATLYWYQQILGQGPKLLIQFQNNGVVDDSQLPKDRFSAERLKGVDSTLKIQPAKLEDSAVYLCASSPDADYGYTFGSGTRLTVV.

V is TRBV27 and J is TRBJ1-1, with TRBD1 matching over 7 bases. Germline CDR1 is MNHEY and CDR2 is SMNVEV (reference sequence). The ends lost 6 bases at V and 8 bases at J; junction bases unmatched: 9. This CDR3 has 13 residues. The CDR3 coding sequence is TGTGCCAGCAGGGCGACAGGGAGTCCCGAAGCTTTCTTT. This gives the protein CASRATGSPEAFF.

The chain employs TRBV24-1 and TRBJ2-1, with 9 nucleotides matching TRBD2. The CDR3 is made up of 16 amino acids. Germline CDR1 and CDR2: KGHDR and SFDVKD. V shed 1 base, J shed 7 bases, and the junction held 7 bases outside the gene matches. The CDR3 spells CATSDFGGGALNEQFF. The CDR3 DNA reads TGTGCCACCAGTGATTTCGGCGGGGGGGCATTAAATGAGCAGTTCTTC.

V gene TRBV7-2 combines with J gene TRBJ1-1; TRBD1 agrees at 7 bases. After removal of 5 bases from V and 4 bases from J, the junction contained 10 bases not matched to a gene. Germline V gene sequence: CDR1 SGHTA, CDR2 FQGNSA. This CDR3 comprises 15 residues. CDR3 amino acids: CASSVDRVIGTEAFF. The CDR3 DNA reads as TGTGCCAGCAGCGTAGACAGGGTGATAGGCACTGAAGCTTTCTTT.

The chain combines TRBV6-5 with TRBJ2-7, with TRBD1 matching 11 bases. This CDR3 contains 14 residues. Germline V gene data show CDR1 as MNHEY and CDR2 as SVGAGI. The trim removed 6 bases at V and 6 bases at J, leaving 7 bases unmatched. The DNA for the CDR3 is TGTGCCAGCAGCGCGGGACAGGGGGTTCGCGAGCAGTACTTC. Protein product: CASSAGQGVREQYF.